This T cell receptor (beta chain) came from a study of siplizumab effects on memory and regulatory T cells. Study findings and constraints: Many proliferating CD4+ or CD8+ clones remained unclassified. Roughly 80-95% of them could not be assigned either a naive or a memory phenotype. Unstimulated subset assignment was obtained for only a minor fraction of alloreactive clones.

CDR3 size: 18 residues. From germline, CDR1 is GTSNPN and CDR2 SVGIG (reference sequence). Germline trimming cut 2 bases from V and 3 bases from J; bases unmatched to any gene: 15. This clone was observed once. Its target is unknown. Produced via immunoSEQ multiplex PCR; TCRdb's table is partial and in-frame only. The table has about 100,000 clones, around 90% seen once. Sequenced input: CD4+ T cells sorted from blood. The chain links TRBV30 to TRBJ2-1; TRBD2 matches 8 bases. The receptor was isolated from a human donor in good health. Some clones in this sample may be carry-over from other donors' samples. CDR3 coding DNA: TGTGCCTGGAGTCAGCGGGGCGGGGCGGCGGGGGGCTACAATGAGCAGTTCTTC. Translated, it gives CAWSQRGGAAGGYNEQFF.